The rows below give T cell receptor beta chains drawn from one sample of a study of CD8 T cells in ankylosing spondylitis. MiXCR was run by TCRdb on the 5' RACE reads, yielding one entry per CDR3 protein. The sample shows over 600,000 distinct CDR3 sequences, roughly 19% of them seen only once. The specimen sequenced was blood, either unsorted or a sorted T cell fraction (not recorded which). These receptors were collected from a male donor with ankylosing spondylitis. Both conserved end residues are part of each CDR3. The order of the fields is J gene, D gene, clone size, V gene, CDR3 protein, CDR3 DNA. A D gene is named only where the DNA matches it firmly. Clone size appears in some rows only: once, few, many, or a class for an expanded clone.

J: TRBJ1-1
D: NA
size: few
V: TRBV20-1
CDR3: CSASSVANTEAFF
DNA: TGCAGTGCCAGTTCTGTGGCCAACACTGAAGCTTTCTTT

J: TRBJ1-1
D: NA
size: few
V: TRBV4-3
CDR3: CASSQDKATEAFF
DNA: TGCGCCAGCAGCCAAGATAAGGCCACTGAAGCTTTCTTT

J: TRBJ2-7
D: NA
size: few
V: TRBV7-2
CDR3: CASSLVAGASYEQYF
DNA: TGTGCCAGCAGCTTAGTGGCGGGGGCATCCTACGAGCAGTACTTC

J: TRBJ1-6
D: NA
size: NA
V: TRBV7-2
CDR3: CASSSDHSPLHF
DNA: TGTGCCAGCAGTTCGGACCATTCACCCCTCCACTTT

J: TRBJ2-1
D: NA
size: few
V: TRBV6-1
CDR3: CASNPAELGNEQFF
DNA: TGTGCCAGCAACCCAGCGGAATTAGGCAATGAGCAGTTCTTC

J: TRBJ2-7
D: TRBD2
size: NA
V: TRBV2
CDR3: CASSSSGLTYEQYF
DNA: TGTGCCAGCAGTAGTAGCGGGCTCACCTACGAGCAGTACTTC

J: TRBJ2-1
D: NA
size: few
V: TRBV15
CDR3: CATSPRGNVYNEQFF
DNA: TGTGCCACCAGCCCAAGGGGGAACGTTTACAATGAGCAGTTCTTC

J: TRBJ2-2
D: NA
size: NA
V: TRBV6-6
CDR3: CASSYTLRGELFF
DNA: TGTGCCAGCAGTTACACCTTACGCGGGGAGCTGTTTTTT

J: TRBJ1-1
D: NA
size: few
V: TRBV5-4
CDR3: CASSGVDDTEAFF
DNA: TGTGCCAGCAGCGGAGTCGATGACACTGAAGCTTTCTTT

J: TRBJ1-3
D: NA
size: few
V: TRBV4-1
CDR3: CASSQDRTDSGNTIYF
DNA: TGCGCCAGCAGCCAGGACCGGACAGACTCTGGAAACACCATATATTTT

J: TRBJ1-2
D: TRBD1
size: few
V: TRBV7-2
CDR3: CASSYGDRVAYTF
DNA: TGTGCCAGCAGCTATGGGGACAGGGTTGCCTACACCTTC

J: TRBJ2-3
D: TRBD1
size: few
V: TRBV7-3
CDR3: CASSLWGQITDTQYF
DNA: TGTGCCAGCAGCTTATGGGGACAGATTACAGATACGCAGTATTTT

J: TRBJ1-2
D: NA
size: NA
V: TRBV4-1
CDR3: CASSNSGRPDGYTF
DNA: TGCGCCAGCAGCAACAGCGGCAGGCCCGACGGCTACACCTTC

J: TRBJ2-7
D: TRBD2
size: NA
V: TRBV4-1
CDR3: CASSQEWLAGAHEQYF
DNA: TGCGCCAGCAGCCAAGAATGGCTAGCGGGAGCCCACGAGCAGTACTTC

J: TRBJ1-2
D: NA
size: few
V: TRBV3-1
CDR3: CASSQAGTPRGYGYTF
DNA: TGTGCCAGCAGCCAAGCCGGGACACCAAGGGGTTATGGCTACACCTTC

J: TRBJ1-2
D: NA
size: NA
V: TRBV6-2/TRBV6-3
CDR3: CASSYSHPLTVTFAGYTF
DNA: TGTGCCAGCAGTTACTCGCACCCGTTGACAGTCACCTTCGCTGGCTACACCTTC

J: TRBJ2-2
D: TRBD1
size: few
V: TRBV10-3
CDR3: CAISGDRGPTGELFF
DNA: TGTGCCATCAGTGGGGACAGGGGACCCACCGGGGAGCTGTTTTTT

J: TRBJ1-1
D: NA
size: NA
V: TRBV14
CDR3: CASSQALGTEAFF
DNA: TGTGCCAGCAGCCAAGCCCTGGGTACTGAAGCTTTCTTT

J: TRBJ2-3
D: NA
size: many
V: TRBV6-1
CDR3: CASSKARSTDTQYF
DNA: TGTGCCAGCAGTAAGGCCCGAAGCACAGATACGCAGTATTTT

J: TRBJ2-2
D: TRBD2
size: few
V: TRBV12-3/TRBV12-4
CDR3: CASVLAGAGELFF
DNA: TGTGCCAGCGTACTAGCGGGAGCCGGGGAGCTGTTTTTT

J: TRBJ2-1
D: TRBD2
size: NA
V: TRBV7-6
CDR3: CASSQREGAYNEQFF
DNA: TGTGCCAGCAGTCAGCGGGAGGGAGCCTACAATGAGCAGTTCTTC

J: TRBJ2-7
D: NA
size: NA
V: TRBV7-2
CDR3: CTSSLNPVLSYEQYF
DNA: TGTACCAGCAGCTTAAATCCAGTACTCTCCTACGAGCAGTACTTC

J: TRBJ2-3
D: NA
size: many
V: TRBV20-1
CDR3: CSARLGASSTDTQYF
DNA: TGCAGTGCTAGATTGGGAGCCAGTAGCACAGATACGCAGTATTTT

J: TRBJ1-5
D: NA
size: few
V: TRBV5-1
CDR3: CASSLMPNQPQHF
DNA: TGCGCCAGCAGCTTGATGCCTAATCAGCCCCAGCATTTT

J: TRBJ2-7
D: NA
size: NA
V: TRBV27
CDR3: CARGPPARSYEQYF
DNA: TGTGCCAGGGGGCCACCAGCACGGTCCTACGAGCAGTACTTC

J: TRBJ2-2
D: NA
size: NA
V: TRBV5-5
CDR3: CASSLSEGLSGELFF
DNA: TGTGCCAGCAGCTTGTCGGAAGGATTGTCCGGGGAGCTGTTTTTT

J: TRBJ2-3
D: NA
size: NA
V: TRBV4-1
CDR3: CASSHYRELADTQYF
DNA: TGCGCCAGCAGCCATTACAGGGAGTTGGCAGATACGCAGTATTTT